This T cell receptor beta chain was sequenced in a study of blood T cell repertoires in COVID-19. Study context: Italy, Spain and the United States were the sources of the convalescent and acute COVID-19 samples. In each case, the material was cDNA or gDNA derived from T cells, B-cell-depleted T cells, or PBMCs.

Per the original methods: Amplification with reference gene primers provided the estimates of nucleated cell counts. The data were produced by immunoSEQ multiplex PCR, yet TCRdb's version contains in-frame clones alone and is incomplete. Clonal size and the V and J genes are those of that table, whereas D and trimming came from the DNA. The profile covers around 88,000 clones, with roughly 80% appearing a single time and about 4% taken by the ten largest. The TCR originated in a man aged 55 to 70 with acute or convalescent COVID-19. Sequencing was done on a sample of peripheral blood.

As DNA, the CDR3 is TGTGCCAGCAGTTACTCGGACCAGGGTAACTATGGCTACACCTTC. Its protein product is CASSYSDQGNYGYTF. The rearrangement links TRBV6-2 or TRBV6-3 to TRBJ1-2; possible D gene TRBD1, 5 bases. V lost 0 bases and J lost 1, with 9 bases in between. Germline lookup yields CDR1 MNHEY and CDR2 SVGEGT. The CDR3 is 15 residues long.